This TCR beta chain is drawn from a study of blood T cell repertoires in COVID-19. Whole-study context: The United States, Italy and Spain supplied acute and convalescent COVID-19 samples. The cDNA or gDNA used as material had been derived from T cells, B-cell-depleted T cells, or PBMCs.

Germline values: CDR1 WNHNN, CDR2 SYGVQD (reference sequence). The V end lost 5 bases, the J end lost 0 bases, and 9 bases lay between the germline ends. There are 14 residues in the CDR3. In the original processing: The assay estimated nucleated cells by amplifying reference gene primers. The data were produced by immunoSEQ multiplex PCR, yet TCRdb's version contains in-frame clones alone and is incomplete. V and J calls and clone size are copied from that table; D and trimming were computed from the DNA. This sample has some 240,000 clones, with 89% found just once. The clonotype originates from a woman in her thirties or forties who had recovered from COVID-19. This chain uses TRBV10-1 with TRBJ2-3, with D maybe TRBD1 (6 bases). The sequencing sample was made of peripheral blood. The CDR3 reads CASSQGGSTDTQYF. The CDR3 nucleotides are TGCGCCAGCAGTCAAGGGGGAAGCACAGATACGCAGTATTTT.